The next 26 T cell receptor delta chains were all read from a single sample in a study of γδ T cells in repeated Plasmodium falciparum infection. TCRdb made new clone calls on the multiplex PCR reads using CATT. The data show roughly 50,000 delta-chain clones, about 1.5% seen once. Bulk repertoires came from Vgamma9/Vdelta2+ or Vdelta2-negative gammadelta T cells flow-sorted from PBMC. Sequenced: gamma-delta T cells from blood. The receptors originated from a pool of human donors (malaria-infected and uninfected, not separated).

In its sample, this clone was seen many times. V is TRDV2 and J is TRDJ1; 8 bases match TRDD3. This CDR3 region has 17 residues. Trimming cost V 5 bases and J 0 bases; bases outside gene matches: 13. From germline, CDR1 is GEAIGNYY and CDR2 EKD. CDR3 in DNA: TGTGCCTGTGTACCCGTAGCTCTGGGGGACTACACCGATAAACTCATCTTT. Its translation is CACVPVALGDYTDKLIF.

This clone was seen ten or more times. This probably arose from a read error, given a far larger clone one base away. The sample holds other DNA sequences that translate to the same CDR3. The chain has TRDV1 and TRDJ1; 8 positions agree with TRDD3. CDR1 TSWWSYY and CDR2 QGS come from the germline V gene. The CDR3 length is 22 residues. J lost 0 bases, V lost 0 bases, and 21 bases had no gene match. The CDR3 region is CALGELAFYWGLGVSNTDKLIF. In DNA, the CDR3 is TGTGCTCTTGGGGAACTAGCCTTCTACTGGGGACTGGGGGTCTCTAACACCGATAAACTCATCTTT.

This clone was counted a few times. The translation of this DNA and the TCRdb protein of a much larger clone differ at residue 16, probably owing to a read error; the protein shown here is translated from the DNA. The gene calls are TRDV1 and TRDJ1; 10 nucleotides line up with TRDD3. The J gene was not available in TCRdb and was assigned here by matching the DNA to germline segments. From germline, CDR1 is TSWWSYY and CDR2 QGS. V lost 1 base to trimming and J lost 8 bases; unmatched junction nucleotides: 22. The CDR3 covers 20 residues. The DNA for the CDR3 is TGTGCTCTTGGGGAACGTTCGCCTCGGGACTGGGGGATTATCCCCAAAAAACTCATCTTT. Translating it yields CALGERSPRDWGIIPKKLIF.

The table lists this clone with a few counts. TCRdb lists the protein of a much larger clone for this DNA, which differs at residue 11, so this is likely a read error; the protein given here is translated from the DNA itself. The rearrangement uses TRDV1 and TRDJ1; 10 nucleotides line up with TRDD3. Germline lookup yields CDR1 TSWWSYY and CDR2 QGS. There are 14 residues in the CDR3. Here the CDR3 reads CALAFGGYTDRLIF. CDR3 sequence (DNA): TGTGCTCTTGCGTTTGGGGGATACACCGATAGACTCATCTTT.

In its sample, this clone was seen a few times. TCRdb's protein, taken from a much larger clone, differs from this DNA's translation at residue 13, likely owing to a read error; the protein displayed comes from the DNA. The chain carries TRDV1 and TRDJ1, with D possibly TRDD3 on 6 matching bases. The length of the CDR3 is 17 residues. The V gene's germline CDR1 is TSWWSYY and CDR2 QGS. DNA of the CDR3: TGTGCTATTGGGGGGTGTCCCGGGATGATGTACACCAATAAACTCATCTTT. Translation: CAIGGCPGMMYTNKLIF.

This clone was detected a few times. TCRdb attributes to this sequence the protein of a much larger clone, which differs from the DNA translation at residue 11; a read error is likely, and the protein displayed is translated from the DNA. This chain links TRDV1 with TRDJ4; 7 nucleotides align to TRDD3. Matching the DNA to germline supplied the J gene, which TCRdb does not give. There are 19 residues in the CDR3. The germline V gene has CDR1 TSWWSYY and CDR2 QGS. With 4 bases clipped from V and 1 base from J, the junction kept 21 bases outside the gene matches. For the CDR3, the DNA is TGTGCTCTTGGGGTGAGCTTCCCACCCCGTATTGGGGGAGACAGACCCCTGATCTTT. Protein sequence: CALGVSFPPRIGGDRPLIF.

The rearrangement links TRDV1 to TRDJ1; D not certain. TCRdb supplies no J gene; here it was assigned by aligning the nucleotide sequence to germline. The CDR3 is 10 residues long. The V gene's germline CDR1 is TSWWSYY and CDR2 QGS. The CDR3 nucleotides are TGTGCCTCCCGGGACGATAAACTCATCTTT. As protein: CASRDDKLIF.

About this clone itself: This DNA translates differently at residue 12 from the TCRdb protein, which is that of a much larger clone; a read error is likely, and the protein shown is the DNA's own translation. The chain couples TRDV1 to TRDJ1; tentatively, D is TRDD3 (5 bases). The J gene, left out of TCRdb, was set here by checking the DNA against germline. CDR1 is TSWWSYY and CDR2 is QGS in the germline V gene. The V end lost 7 bases, the J end lost 3 bases, and 30 bases lay between the germline ends. This CDR3 comprises 19 residues. Here the CDR3 reads CALVGVGIWRSPGPDKLIF. In DNA, the CDR3 is TGTGCTCTTGTCGGTGTAGGGATCTGGCGGTCCCCGGGCCCCGATAAACTCATCTTT.

This clone appeared a few times. A read error likely explains why the TCRdb protein, taken from a much larger clone, differs from this DNA's translation at residue 12; the protein shown is translated from the DNA. The chain employs TRDV1 and TRDJ1, with 7 nucleotides matching TRDD3. Germline lookup yields CDR1 TSWWSYY and CDR2 QGS. This CDR3 comprises 17 residues. Trimming at V came to 1 base and at J to 5 bases, leaving 13 bases not matched to a gene. The CDR3 DNA reads as TGTGCTCTTGGGGAACGGTACTACGGGATACCGAGAGATAAACTCATCTTT. Protein sequence: CALGERYYGIPRDKLIF.

There are a few counts of this clone. TCRdb attributes to this sequence the protein of a much larger clone, which differs from the DNA translation at residue 13; a read error is likely, and the protein displayed is translated from the DNA. The V and J genes are TRDV1 and TRDJ1; TRDD3 matches at 8 bases. TCRdb supplies no J gene; here it was assigned by aligning the nucleotide sequence to germline. This CDR3 spans 23 amino acids. In germline, CDR1 is TSWWSYY, CDR2 QGS. The CDR3 reads CALGELALPNFQLGIRVTDKLIF. As DNA, the CDR3 is TGTGCTCTCGGGGAACTAGCCCTACCCAACTTCCAGCTTGGGATACGCGTAACCGATAAACTCATCTTT.

This clone has a handful of counts. The protein held in TCRdb is that of a much larger clone and does not match this DNA's translation at residue 12, likely because of a read error; the protein shown is translated from the DNA. The chain carries TRDV2 and TRDJ1, with 9 bases aligning to TRDD3. TCRdb lists no J gene, so it was determined here by aligning the DNA to germline. Germline values: CDR1 GEAIGNYY, CDR2 EKD. The CDR3 runs 15 residues. The CDR3, as DNA: TGTGCCTGTGACACCGTAGGGGGATACACCGATAGACTCATCTTT. It encodes CACDTVGGYTDRLIF.

Note on this clone: The TCRdb record carries a much larger clone's protein, which differs from this DNA's translation at residue 3; a read error is the likely cause, and the protein listed here is the DNA translation. This chain joins TRDV1 and TRDJ1; TRDD3 matches 7 bases. Looked up from germline, CDR1 is TSWWSYY and CDR2 is QGS. This CDR3 has 19 amino acids. The CDR3 here is CAPGSCKWGTRGYTDKLIF. The CDR3 nucleotides read TGTGCTCCTGGGTCCTGTAAGTGGGGGACCCGGGGGTACACCGATAAACTCATCTTT.

This clone appeared a few times. This DNA translates differently at residue 18 from the TCRdb protein, which is that of a much larger clone; a read error is likely, and the protein shown is the DNA's own translation. The V gene is given as TRDV1, and no J gene call is available; the table names TRDD3, a call not compared with the DNA. CDR3 length: 19 residues. Germline CDR1 and CDR2: TSWWSYY and QGS. This chain's CDR3 is CALGGRINRSCRDTDKLTF. CDR3 bases: TGTGCTCTTGGGGGACGTATAAACCGCTCGTGTAGGGACACCGATAAACTCACCTTT.

This clone was counted a few times. A far larger clone is one nucleotide away, so this likely arose from a read error. The identical CDR3 is also encoded by other nucleotide sequences in the sample. The V gene was identified as TRDV1, while no J gene was called; TRDD3 is the table's D call and was not checked against the DNA. This CDR3 is 23 amino acids long. Germline V lookup: CDR1 TSWWSYY, CDR2 QGS. In DNA form, the CDR3 reads TGTGCTCTTGGGGAACTTGAGTACTGGGGGATCTATAAGGGTCCTCCTGGCGGCGATAAACTCATCTTC. It translates to CALGELEYWGIYKGPPGGDKLIF.

A note on this clone: Translating this DNA gives a protein that differs at residue 5 from the TCRdb one, which belongs to a much larger clone; a read error is likely, and the protein shown is this translation. The chain couples TRDV3 to TRDJ1; TRDD3 matches at 11 bases. The J gene comes from matching the DNA to germline here; TCRdb lacks it. CDR1 is TVYSNPD and CDR2 is GDNSRS in the germline V gene (reference sequence). This CDR3 comprises 19 residues. The ends lost 2 bases at V and 2 bases at J; junction bases unmatched: 19. This CDR3 is CAFRPPLCTGGYPTDKLIF. In DNA, the CDR3 is TGTGCCTTTCGCCCTCCCCTATGTACTGGGGGATATCCGACCGATAAACTCATCTTT.

This clone was detected only a few times. The mismatch at residue 15 between this DNA's translation and the TCRdb protein of a much larger clone likely reflects a read error; the protein shown is translated from the DNA. This chain uses TRDV1 with TRDJ1; 11 nucleotides align to TRDD3. The J segment lost 7 bases and the V segment lost 6 bases, leaving 22 bases of the junction unmatched. The CDR3 has 19 residues. Germline-derived CDR1 and CDR2 are TSWWSYY and QGS. The CDR3 here is CALGHSFLLLLGDKGKLIF. DNA for the CDR3: TGTGCTCTTGGTCACAGCTTCCTACTTTTACTGGGGGATAAAGGTAAACTCATCTTT.

This clone was seen only a few times. The TCRdb record carries a much larger clone's protein, which differs from this DNA's translation at residue 6; a read error is the likely cause, and the protein listed here is the DNA translation. The rearrangement uses TRDV2 and TRDJ1; 11 nucleotides align to TRDD3. TCRdb leaves out the J gene; it was filled in here by matching the DNA to germline. Trimming at V came to 6 bases and at J to 2 bases, leaving 28 bases not matched to a gene. Per germline, CDR1 GEAIGNYY and CDR2 EKD. The length of the CDR3 is 22 residues. The CDR3 here is CACWHTTSSRSTGGYFTDKLIF. Here the CDR3 DNA reads TGTGCCTGTTGGCATACTACGTCTTCTAGGTCTACTGGGGGATATTTTACCGATAAACTCATCTTT.

The sample holds a few counts of this clone. TCRdb's listed protein matches a much larger clone and diverges from this DNA's translation at residues 11 and 14, likely through a read error; the protein shown comes from the DNA. This chain uses TRDV1 with TRDJ1, with D perhaps TRDD3 (5 bases). V dropped 0 bases and J dropped 0 bases, with 26 bases sitting between them. The germline V gene encodes CDR1 TSWWSYY and CDR2 QGS. The length of the CDR3 is 21 residues. Here the CDR3 DNA reads TGTGCTCTTGGGGAACTAGTTGCAAGGTGGAGGATAGATGGGTACACCGATAAACTCATCTTT. This codes for CALGELVARWRIDGYTDKLIF.

This clone was recorded a few times. A far larger clone is just one base off, so this is likely a read error. At the DNA level, this CDR3 is encoded by other sequences in the same sample as well. The chain couples TRDV1 to TRDJ1, with 7 bases fitting TRDD3. Germline CDR1 TSWWSYY, CDR2 QGS. CDR3 size: 16 residues. The V segment lost 9 bases and the J segment 1 base; nucleotides outside the gene matches: 14. CDR3 sequence reads: CALVVTGAGSTDKLIF. The DNA for the CDR3 is TGTGCTCTCGTAGTAACTGGGGCCGGGAGCACCGATAAACTCATCTTT.

Concerning this clone: Given a far larger clone just one base away, this is likely a sequencing read error. The sample carries other DNA sequences with the same CDR3. The J gene is TRDJ1, the V gene TRDV2; no clear D. Matching the DNA to germline supplied the J gene, which TCRdb does not give. V shed 0 bases and J shed 0 bases, with 16 bases lying between them. Germline-derived CDR1 and CDR2 are GEAIGNYY and EKD. The CDR3 spans 17 residues. The CDR3 DNA reads as TGTGCCTGTGACACCCTCCTGCGTGGAATGTACACCGATAAACTCATCTTT. This translates into CACDTLLRGMYTDKLIF.

This clone was picked up a small number of times. Given a far larger clone just one base away, this is likely a sequencing read error. This specimen includes other DNA sequences encoding the same CDR3. The rearrangement links TRDV1 to TRDJ1, with TRDD3 matching 9 bases. The CDR3 covers 21 residues. V shed 5 bases and J 0 bases; nucleotides not matched to a gene: 22. Germline V gene data show CDR1 as TSWWSYY and CDR2 as QGS. The CDR3 spells CALGTHYLLGDAPQHTDKLIF. Written as DNA, the CDR3 is TGTGCTCTTGGGACGCATTATCTGCTGGGGGATGCCCCCCAGCACACCGATAAACTCATCTTT.

As for this clone: A far bigger clonotype differs at one base, so this is likely a read error. This CDR3 is also generated by other DNA sequences in the sample. This sequence joins TRDV2 and TRDJ1, with TRDD3 matching over 8 bases. The germline V gene has CDR1 GEAIGNYY and CDR2 EKD. CDR3 length: 17 residues. The CDR3 reads CACDTVSGIRNTDKLIF. The CDR3 nucleotides are TGTGCCTGTGACACCGTCTCCGGGATACGAAACACCGACAAACTCATCTTT.

This clone was seen a handful of times. The protein held in TCRdb is that of a much larger clone and does not match this DNA's translation at residue 11, likely because of a read error; the protein shown is translated from the DNA. CDR3 sequence (DNA): TGTGCTCTTGGGGAACCCATAACCAGGGGGGTACGCAAGACCGATAAACTCATCTTT. This encodes CALGEPITRGVRKTDKLIF. The chain joins TRDV1 to TRDJ1; a possible D gene is TRDD3 (5 bases). The J gene was missing in TCRdb and was found by matching the end of the DNA to germline. Between the trimmed V and J ends, which lost 1 base and 2 bases, there was a span of 23 bases. CDR1 and CDR2 (germline): TSWWSYY, QGS. The CDR3 covers 19 residues.

As regards this clone: TCRdb shows a much larger clone's protein in place of this DNA's translation, and the two differ at residue 9, likely through a read error; the protein shown is translated from the DNA. V usage is TRDV1 and J usage is TRDJ1, with D unresolved. CDR1 and CDR2 from the germline V gene are TSWWSYY and QGS. V was trimmed by 6 bases and J by 7 bases, leaving 15 bases between them. The CDR3 extends over 13 amino acids. CDR3 nucleotides: TGTGCTCTTGGAATAAACCTGGTTGCTAAACTCATCTTT. Protein sequence: CALGINLVAKLIF.

As concerns this clone: The protein recorded in TCRdb matches a much larger clone and deviates from this DNA's translation at residue 12, suggesting a read error; the protein here is obtained by translating the DNA. V usage is TRDV1 and J usage is TRDJ1; 8 bases fit TRDD3. TCRdb leaves out the J gene; it was filled in here by matching the DNA to germline. The V and J ends lost 3 bases and 3 bases, in that order; junction bases with no gene match: 12. The CDR3 is 17 amino acids. Germline CDR1 is TSWWSYY and CDR2 is QGS. The CDR3 spells CALGEGAGIPDADKLIF. The CDR3 region has the DNA TGTGCTCTTGGGGAGGGCGCGGGGATACCGGACGCCGATAAACTCATCTTT.

This clone was counted at least ten times. The CDR3 loop is CALGERVGNTDKLIF. For the CDR3, the DNA is TGTGCTCTTGGGGAACGGGTGGGTAACACCGATAAACTCATCTTT. This chain uses TRDV1 with TRDJ1, with D uncertain. Between the trimmed V and J ends, which lost 1 base and 0 bases, there was a span of 9 bases. Germline loops: CDR1 TSWWSYY, CDR2 QGS. The CDR3 loop spans 15 amino acids.